The sequence of this T cell receptor beta chain was determined in a study of cytomegalovirus exposure and HLA in healthy donors (TCRdb year 2017). With regard to the full study: An earlier analysis of 587 of the donors reported 276 Gb of sequence data and 117 million unique TCR beta sequences obtained from around 170 million T cells. About 330 gigabases of sequencing data and around 80 million unique TCR sequences made up an early release that covered 500 to 650 HLA-typed donors. Of the roughly 400 genotyped donors, more than 75% were placed in the genetic ancestry cluster associated with self-reported Caucasian donors. The aim of the study was to test whether cataloging public T cell receptors could identify signatures of past pathogen exposure. Using immunosequencing, the study profiled T cell repertoires from 666 subjects and related those repertoires to cytomegalovirus serostatus. Besides the first cohort of 666 subjects, a separate validation cohort made up of 120 different subjects was used. The study combined high-throughput TCR immunosequencing, statistical association of individual TCRs with disease status, and machine learning to predict cytomegalovirus infection status. To study patterns of TCR occurrence, a later analysis re-analyzed previously published TCR beta repertoires from 700 or so donors and added high-resolution HLA genotyping. In the later analysis, no new phenotypic data were used to find candidate immune exposures; instead, reliance was placed on TCR beta sequences and their occurrence across donors. In an earlier analysis of roughly 580 of the donors, high-throughput TCR beta sequencing was used to judge whether each TCR beta V gene segment behaved as functional or pseudogenic. Donor age, sex, ethnicity and CMV serostatus were compiled together with the repertoire data. In a later genetic analysis, genome-wide SNP genotypes for about 55% of the 666 donors were used, and that subset was treated as a discovery cohort. All discovery cohort repertoires had been generated on a single sequencing platform. HLA typing included class I and class II loci at four-digit resolution. Typing coverage varied by locus: about 620-630 donors for A, B, C, DRB1 and DQB1; 522 for DQA1; around 570 for DPA1; 450 to 480 for DPB1. Four to six DR-DQ haplotypes were handled as single units for association and clustering, since linkage in the cohort was strong. Among roughly 370 genotyped donors of the cohort, an average of approximately 250,000 unique TCR beta nucleotide sequences were sequenced per donor, approximately 20% of them non-productive. The full study reports these points: Most CMV-associated TCR beta chains appeared to be HLA-restricted in a later analysis, and the HLA associations seemed to be driven largely by CMV exposure. A later analysis reported that several top co-occurrence clusters appeared linked to parvovirus B19, influenza, CMV and Epstein-Barr virus. A few of the identified cytomegalovirus-associated TCR beta chains were confirmed in vitro to be specific for cytomegalovirus antigens. In a later analysis, HLA-associated TCR beta chains showed more clonal expansion and lower generation probabilities than non-associated chains that were equally common. The study listed 164 TCR beta chains as associated with cytomegalovirus. Linkage disequilibrium might explain the correlated functional status among segregating V segments, but an unknown experimental factor could not be excluded. In a later analysis, TCR association rates were found to vary across HLA loci, with the most associated TCRs seen for DRB1 alleles and the fewest for HLA-C alleles. The earlier analysis of fewer than 750 of the donors excluded approximately 15 rarely observed V segments, including chromosome 9 orphons, because counts were too low. The authors suggested that the approach could potentially be extended to other disease states and immunological phenotypes. A later genetic analysis associated a missense DCLRE1C variant with V-gene and J-gene trimming of TCR beta chains, and an independent cohort replicated the association. Because HLA typing was missing for some donors at each locus, association tests included only the typed subset. Some IMGT-functional V segments, including TRBV6-2 and TRBV6-3, could not be told apart with the 87-base-pair reads, so those segments were excluded. The only immune exposure information available for the cohort was CMV serostatus. A cluster of highly shared sequence variants was judged likely to be a technical artifact of the sequencing pipeline. Sequencing depth was assumed to be roughly uniform across donors in the presence/absence analyses, though that assumption may not hold. Compared with the roughly 710-donor mean, donors in an Asian-associated ancestry cluster had fewer N-insertions in productive TCRs, according to a later genetic analysis. A further reported finding was that TCR beta sequences accurately predicted the HLA-A and HLA-B alleles for most subjects in the first cohort. When HLA alleles, especially DR and DQ, strongly co-occurred, attributing TCR associations to individual alleles was difficult. In an earlier analysis of 587 of the donors, most TCR beta V segments appeared in productive rearrangements about 87% or about 30% of the time, broadly matching IMGT annotations. Only TCR beta chains were sequenced in this cohort, and the absence of alpha or paired-chain data limited detectable features. In a later analysis, 15,000 to 20,000 TCR beta sequences were associated with specific HLA alleles at a false discovery rate of 0.05. The classifier was reported to diagnose cytomegalovirus status with high specificity and sensitivity in both the original cohort and the validation cohort. Most TCR sequences were observed very rarely across donors, whereas some public TCRs were present in many individuals.

The library was prepared using the immunoSEQ multiplex PCR assay. For the multiplex PCR, a mixture combining 60 forward primers for TCR Vbeta segments and 13 reverse primers for TCR Jbeta segments was used. The CDR3 region of rearranged TCR beta genes was amplified from genomic DNA by a multiplex PCR assay. The Illumina HiSeq System was used to sequence the amplified TCR beta libraries as 87-base-pair reads. Regarding the original processing steps: Across the roughly 640 repertoires, a later analysis counted tens of millions of unique TCR beta chains, 9 million to 14 million of which were shared by at least two donors. To remove PCR and sequencing errors, raw reads were error-corrected and collapsed into unique sequences using a nearest-neighbor algorithm that merged closely related sequences. V, D and J gene segments were assigned by aligning CDR3 sequences to IMGT reference sequences. Each retained sequence needed at least a six-nucleotide match to both a V gene segment and a J gene segment. Rearrangements were called productive when the CDR3 lacked stop codons and stayed in frame with V and J; all others were non-productive. CDR3 was defined according to IMGT convention as the region running from the second conserved V-encoded cysteine to the conserved J-encoded phenylalanine. Sequences without an unambiguous match to a single V gene segment were excluded from the earlier analysis of about 600 of the donors. In an earlier analysis of 587 of the donors, V segments were called functional above 56.7% productive rearrangements and were called segregating when the between-donor standard deviation exceeded 5%. To diagnose cytomegalovirus status from the catalog of TCR beta chain sequences, a statistical classification framework was built. In a later analysis, TCR nucleotide sequences were compared against IMGT/GENE-DB human TR gene sequences so that V and J genes could be assigned. A later analysis assigned CDR3 sequences and most-parsimonious VDJ recombination scenarios with the TCRdist pipeline. In a later analysis, each TCR beta chain was defined by its CDR3 amino acid sequence together with its V-gene family, and reads without a unique V-gene family were excluded. A later analysis removed over 500 highly shared, low-generation-probability nucleotide sequences to deal with suspected cross-contamination and a sequencing artifact. A later analysis calculated a clonal expansion index for each public chain from normalized within-repertoire ranks of inferred template counts. A later analysis computed generation probabilities with a VDJ recombination model fitted to out-of-frame rearrangements, and checked the results against IGoR. In a later analysis, TCR-TCR, TCR-HLA and TCR-CMV co-occurrence was scored with hypergeometric tests, and a repertoire-size bias correction was applied to TCR pairs. A later analysis estimated false discovery rates by permuting HLA or CMV assignments 20 times. A later analysis grouped co-occurring TCRs with DBSCAN, adding TCRdist sequence similarity when clustering within HLA-allele-positive subsets. Repertoires with fewer than 30,000 or more than 120,000 public chains, plus five repertoires with anomalous nucleotide sharing, were excluded from co-occurrence clustering. TCRdb obtained this table from immuneACCESS and retained in-frame rearrangements with V and J assigned. These tables miss some clones; where compared with another copy, unresolved V genes account for less than half of the shortfall, and the remainder is unexplained. V and J calls and clone size are as listed in that table; D and trimming were resolved from the DNA. This sample lists 100,000 to 120,000 clones; under 85% were detected once. 7.5% to 10% of the sample lies in the top ten.

In regard to this clone: The specificity of this receptor is unknown. There are no base qualities to consult, and no much larger clone falls within one base.

The CDR3 measures 14 amino acids from cysteine to phenylalanine. Only CDR3 DNA is held: 42 bases, read in frame from base 1. CDR1 and CDR2 (SGDLS, YYNGEE) derive from the germline V gene. V and J are truncated by 0 bases and 4 bases respectively, leaving an intervening sequence of 10 bases. The cohort consisted of fewer than 700 healthy bone marrow donors. All cohort members were sampled while nominally healthy, although unrecorded immune exposures were likely present. The donor was CMV seropositive and belonged to the group of 250 to 300 seropositive cohort members. Each donor provided a peripheral blood sample, and peripheral blood mononuclear cells were used for TCR beta sequencing. Genomic DNA was extracted from the blood cell samples with the Qiagen DNeasy Blood Extraction Kit.

The rearranged chain carries TRBV9 and TRBJ1-1; the D gene identity is not certain. Sequenced: PBMCs. This TCR came from a woman aged 40 to 55 in good health and CMV-seropositive. The nucleotides read TGTGCCAGCAGCGTAGTGCGGGAAGCCACTGAAGCTTTCTTT. The encoded protein is CASSVVREATEAFF.